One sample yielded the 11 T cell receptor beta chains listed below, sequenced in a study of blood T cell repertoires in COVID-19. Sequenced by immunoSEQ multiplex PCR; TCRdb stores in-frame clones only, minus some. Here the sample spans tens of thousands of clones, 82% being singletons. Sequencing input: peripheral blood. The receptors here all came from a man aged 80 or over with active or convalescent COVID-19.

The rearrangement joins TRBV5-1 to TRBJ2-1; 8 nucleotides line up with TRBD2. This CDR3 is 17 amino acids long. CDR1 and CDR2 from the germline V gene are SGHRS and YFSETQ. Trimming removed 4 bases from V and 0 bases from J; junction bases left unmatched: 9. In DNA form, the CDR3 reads TGCGCCAGCAGCCCGGGGGGGGGCGGTAGCTCCTACAATGAGCAGTTCTTC. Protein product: CASSPGGGGSSYNEQFF.

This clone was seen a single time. CDR3: CASSYSGGAADTQYF. The CDR3 DNA sequence: TGTGCCAGCAGTTATAGCGGGGGGGCCGCAGATACGCAGTATTTT. The genes are TRBV2 and TRBJ2-3; 11 bases fit TRBD2. J lost 4 bases, V lost 5 bases, and 5 bases had no gene match. This CDR3 is 15 amino acids long. In germline, CDR1 is SNHLY, CDR2 FYNNEI.

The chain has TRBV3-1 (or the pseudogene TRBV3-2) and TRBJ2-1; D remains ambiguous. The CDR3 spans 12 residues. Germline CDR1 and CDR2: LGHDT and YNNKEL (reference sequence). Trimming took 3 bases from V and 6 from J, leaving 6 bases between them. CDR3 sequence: CASSQSTNEQFF. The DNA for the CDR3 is TGTGCCAGCAGCCAGTCTACCAATGAGCAGTTCTTC.

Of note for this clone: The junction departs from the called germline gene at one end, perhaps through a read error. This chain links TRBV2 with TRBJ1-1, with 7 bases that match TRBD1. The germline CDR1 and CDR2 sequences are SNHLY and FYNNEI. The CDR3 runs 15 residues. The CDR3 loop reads CASSVQGGVNTEAFF. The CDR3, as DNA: TGTGCCAGCAGCGTTCAGGGGGGTGTGAATACTGAAGCTTTCTTT.

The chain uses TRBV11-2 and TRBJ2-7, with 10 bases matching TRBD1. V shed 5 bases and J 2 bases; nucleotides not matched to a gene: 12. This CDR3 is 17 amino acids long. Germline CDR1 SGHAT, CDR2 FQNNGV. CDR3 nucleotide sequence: TGTGCCAGCAGCCGACTAACCCGGGACAGGGGTACCTACGAGCAGTACTTC. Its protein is CASSRLTRDRGTYEQYF.

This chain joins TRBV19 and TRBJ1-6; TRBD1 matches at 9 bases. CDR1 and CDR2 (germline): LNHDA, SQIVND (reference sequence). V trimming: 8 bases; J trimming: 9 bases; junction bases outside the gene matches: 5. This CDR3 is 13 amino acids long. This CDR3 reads CASAGTGTSPLHF. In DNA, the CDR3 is TGTGCCAGTGCCGGGACAGGGACTTCACCCCTCCACTTT.

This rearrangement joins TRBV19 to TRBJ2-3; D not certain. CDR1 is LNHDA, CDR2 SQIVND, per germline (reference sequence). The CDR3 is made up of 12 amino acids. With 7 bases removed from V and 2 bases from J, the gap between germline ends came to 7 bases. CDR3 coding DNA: TGTGCCAGTAAGCAGGACACAGATACGCAGTATTTT. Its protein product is CASKQDTDTQYF.

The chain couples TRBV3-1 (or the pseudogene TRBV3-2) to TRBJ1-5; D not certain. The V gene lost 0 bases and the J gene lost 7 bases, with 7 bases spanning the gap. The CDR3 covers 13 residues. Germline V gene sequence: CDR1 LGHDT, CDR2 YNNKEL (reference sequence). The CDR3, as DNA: TGTGCCAGCAGCCAAGACCGCGGCCAGCCCCAGCATTTT. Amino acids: CASSQDRGQPQHF.

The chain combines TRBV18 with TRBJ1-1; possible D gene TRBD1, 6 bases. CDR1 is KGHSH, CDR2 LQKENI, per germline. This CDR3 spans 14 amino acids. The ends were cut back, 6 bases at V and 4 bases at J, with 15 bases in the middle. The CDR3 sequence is CASSQTGSRTEAFF. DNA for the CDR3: TGTGCCAGCTCGCAAACAGGGAGTCGCACTGAAGCTTTCTTT.

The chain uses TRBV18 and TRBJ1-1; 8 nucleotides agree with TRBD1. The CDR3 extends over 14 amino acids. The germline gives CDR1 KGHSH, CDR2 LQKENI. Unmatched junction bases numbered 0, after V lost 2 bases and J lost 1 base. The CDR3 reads CASSPGTGNTEAFF. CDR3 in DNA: TGTGCCAGCTCACCAGGGACAGGGAACACTGAAGCTTTCTTT.

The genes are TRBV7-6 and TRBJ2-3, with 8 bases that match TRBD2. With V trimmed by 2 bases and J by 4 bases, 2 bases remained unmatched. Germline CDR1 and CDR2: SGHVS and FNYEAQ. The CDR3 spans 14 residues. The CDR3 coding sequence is TGTGCCAGCAGCTTACTAGCGGGTCCAGATACGCAGTATTTT. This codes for CASSLLAGPDTQYF.